The 27 T cell receptor beta chains presented below share a single source sample, sequenced in a study of read filtering for tumor transcriptome and immune sequencing (dated by TCRdb to 2019 to 2021). Sequenced on an Illumina HiSeq 4000. TCR libraries were constructed from roughly 0.4 ug RNA using the Immunoverse kit, and molecular barcoded adaptors covering alpha/delta and beta/gamma chains were employed. TCRdb redid the processing of the public reads, applying fastp at Q25 and MiXCR, and retained in-frame beta chains. Every entry covers one CDR3 protein and lists the most common genes and DNA from its rows. The sample table lists under 150,000 distinct CDR3 sequences, about 13% of them with a count of one. The ten largest clones add up to about 8.6% of the sample. Sequencing was performed on a population of CD138-negative cells sorted from bone marrow. The intended sense of this specimen's cell subset or site label: bone marrow mononuclear cells depleted of CD138+ plasma/myeloma cells by negative magnetic selection. Receptors originate from a donor aged 40 or over with multiple myeloma.

This clonotype came up many times. The chain uses TRBV29-1 and TRBJ1-2; D not certain. Germline V gene lookup returns CDR1 SQVTM and CDR2 ANQGSEA. The CDR3 contains 14 residues. V was cut by 3 bases and J by 4 bases, with 15 bases left in between. CDR3 amino acids: CSVDGPQVFYGYTF. The CDR3 DNA follows: TGCAGCGTTGACGGGCCCCAGGTGTTCTATGGCTACACCTTC.

This clonotype was recorded many times. The chain recombines TRBV6-5 with TRBJ2-2; D is uncertain. The CDR3 totals 11 residues. Trimming removed 4 bases from V and 6 bases from J, with 3 bases in between. In germline, CDR1 is MNHEY, CDR2 SVGAGI. CDR3 coding DNA: TGTGCCAGCAGTTGGGCCGGGGAGCTGTTTTTT. This sequence encodes CASSWAGELFF.

This clonotype appeared many times. V and J are TRBV29-1 and TRBJ2-3; D is ambiguous. Germline CDR1 is SQVTM and CDR2 is ANQGSEA. The CDR3 has 14 amino acids. Trimming shortened V by 4 bases and J by 4 bases, and 15 bases separated the two germline ends. The chain's CDR3 is CSVGPQPAPDTQYF. The CDR3, as DNA: TGCAGCGTTGGTCCCCAACCGGCCCCAGATACGCAGTATTTT.

This clonotype was observed at least ten times. The chain recombines TRBV5-1 with TRBJ2-1; D ambiguous. Trimming took off 4 bases at V and 0 bases at J, with 14 bases between the two ends. There are 16 residues in the CDR3. CDR1 and CDR2 (germline): SGHRS, YFSETQ. CDR3 DNA: TGCGCCAGCAGCCCCCCGACTTTCAGCTCCTACAATGAGCAGTTCTTC. Translated: CASSPPTFSSYNEQFF. Full variable domain (missing parts from reference TRBV5-1 and TRBJ2-1): KAGVTQTPRYLIKTRGQQVTLSCSPISGHRSVSWYQQTPGQGLQFLFEYFSETQRNKGNFPGRFSGRQFSNSRSEMNVSTLELGDSALYLCASSPPTFSSYNEQFFGPGTRLTVL.

This clonotype was seen ten or more times. The V gene is TRBV15, the J gene TRBJ2-5; 7 bases are shared with TRBD1. V was pared by 6 bases and J by 6 bases, with 10 bases of the junction left unmatched. Germline V gene sequence: CDR1 LNHNV, CDR2 YYDKDF (reference sequence). The CDR3 has 14 amino acids. The CDR3, as DNA: TGTGCCACCAGTTTACCGGGACAGAGCAAGACCCAGTACTTC. Translated: CATSLPGQSKTQYF. The entire variable domain, with the rest obtained from reference TRBV15 and TRBJ2-5, is as follows: DAMVIQNPRYQVTQFGKPVTLSCSQTLNHNVMYWYQQKSSQAPKLLFHYYDKDFNNEADTPDNFQSRRPNTSFCFLDIRSPGLGDTAMYLCATSLPGQSKTQYFGPGTRLLVL.

This clonotype has at least ten counts. V usage is TRBV29-1 and J usage is TRBJ2-2; D is possibly TRBD1 (6 bases). CDR1 SQVTM and CDR2 ANQGSEA come from the germline V gene. The ends were cut back, 7 bases at V and 2 bases at J, with 14 bases in the middle. The CDR3 extends over 14 amino acids. In DNA, the CDR3 is TGCAGCGCCCTCGGGACAATAAACACCGGGGAGCTGTTTTTT. Its protein product is CSALGTINTGELFF.

This clonotype came up many times. The chain combines TRBV20-1 with TRBJ2-7, with D perhaps matching TRBD1 (6 bases). The CDR3 length is 14 residues. The germline CDR1 and CDR2 sequences are DFQATT and SNEGSKA (reference sequence). The V and J ends lost 0 bases and 4 bases respectively, with 13 bases between them. Written as DNA, the CDR3 is TGCAGTGCTAGAGATCTGGCAGGGGAATACGAGCAGTACTTC. It yields the protein CSARDLAGEYEQYF.

This clonotype came up many times. At one end the junction does not follow the germline gene, possibly because of a read error. The rearrangement uses TRBV4-1 and TRBJ2-1; D is possibly TRBD2 (5 bases). The CDR3 sequence is 15 residues long. The germline V gene has CDR1 MGHRA and CDR2 YSYEKL. CDR3 nucleotide sequence: TGTGCCAGCAGCGCTCTCTGGGAGACGGTGGATGAGCAGTTCTTC. It yields the protein CASSALWETVDEQFF.

With respect to this clonotype: Here the CDR3 omits its conserved ending phenylalanine or tryptophan, so a read error is the likely source. The chain recombines TRBV6-1 with TRBJ2-7; D is perhaps TRBD2 (5 bases). V was clipped by 5 bases and J by 4 bases, with 9 bases between them. Germline loops: CDR1 MNHNS, CDR2 SASEGT. This CDR3 has 12 amino acids. CDR3 region: CASSYTSYEQYL. The CDR3 nucleotides are TGTGCCAGCAGTTATACTAGTTACGAGCAGTACCTC.

The chain uses TRBV7-9 and TRBJ2-3; no definite D call. This CDR3 region has 15 residues. The germline CDR1 and CDR2 sequences are SEHNR and FQNEAQ (reference sequence). The ends were cut back, 5 bases at V and 6 bases at J, with 18 bases in the middle. The chain's CDR3 is CASSPPQEIRDTQYF. DNA for the CDR3: TGTGCCAGCAGCCCCCCCCAGGAAATCAGGGATACGCAGTATTTT.

This clonotype came up many times. V and J are TRBV30 and TRBJ2-7; no reliable D call. Germline CDR1 and CDR2: GTSNPN and SVGIG (reference sequence). CDR3 length: 12 amino acids. V was clipped by 4 bases and J by 6 bases, with 13 bases between them. CDR3 nucleotide sequence: TGTGCCTGGAACACCCCGTTGGGCGAGCAGTACTTC. This codes for CAWNTPLGEQYF.

This clonotype was counted ten times or more. This sequence joins TRBV5-1 and TRBJ1-1; a weak D match, TRBD1 (6 bases). V lost 6 bases to trimming and J lost 0 bases, with 12 bases between them. CDR1 and CDR2 (germline): SGHRS, YFSETQ. The CDR3 totals 14 residues. In DNA, the CDR3 is TGCGCCAGCACCCGGGACAACATGAACACTGAAGCTTTCTTT. As protein: CASTRDNMNTEAFF.

This clonotype came up a few times. The V gene is TRBV29-1, the J gene TRBJ2-6; D gene unclear. V gave up 4 bases and J gave up 4 bases, with 5 bases separating them. The germline CDR1 and CDR2 sequences are SQVTM and ANQGSEA. CDR3 length equals 12 residues. In DNA, the CDR3 is TGCAGCGTTGGGGAAGGGGCCAACGTCCTGACTTTC. It codes for CSVGEGANVLTF.

This clonotype was detected only a few times. The CDR3 DNA reads as TGCAGTGCCGGTGAGGGAATGAATCAGCCCCAGCATTTT. This encodes CSAGEGMNQPQHF. The rearrangement links TRBV20-1 to TRBJ1-5; no clear D gene. The CDR3 has 13 residues. Germline V lookup: CDR1 DFQATT, CDR2 SNEGSKA (reference sequence). The V end lost 6 bases, the J end lost 4 bases, and 13 bases lay between the germline ends.

Many counts were recorded for this clonotype. The chain recombines TRBV6-5 with TRBJ1-1, with 8 bases fitting TRBD1. Germline V lookup: CDR1 MNHEY, CDR2 SVGAGI. The CDR3 consists of 15 residues. The trim removed 5 bases at V and 6 bases at J, leaving 11 bases unmatched. The CDR3 bases are TGTGCCAGCAGTCAGACAGGGGAGGGGTTCTCTGAAGCTTTCTTT. Residues: CASSQTGEGFSEAFF.

This clonotype was recorded many times. This chain joins TRBV19 and TRBJ2-3, with TRBD2 matching 7 bases. The CDR3 runs 13 residues. Germline CDR1 and CDR2: LNHDA and SQIVND (reference sequence). Trimming cost V 4 bases and J 6 bases; bases outside gene matches: 4. The CDR3 reads CASSKGLRDTQYF. The CDR3 DNA reads as TGTGCCAGTAGTAAGGGACTACGGGATACGCAGTATTTT.

The sample holds many counts of this clonotype. The chain combines TRBV9 with TRBJ2-2, with no clear D. CDR3 length: 13 amino acids. Looked up from germline, CDR1 is SGDLS and CDR2 is YYNGEE. Trimming shortened V by 4 bases and J by 2 bases, and 6 bases separated the two germline ends. DNA for the CDR3: TGTGCCAGCAGCCCACTCAACACCGGGGAGCTGTTTTTT. Translating gives CASSPLNTGELFF.

This clonotype showed up many times. At one end, the junction sequence differs from germline, possibly due to a read error. The rearrangement uses TRBV4-2 and TRBJ1-5; TRBD1 aligns across 8 bases. Per germline, CDR1 LGHNA and CDR2 YNFKEQ. The CDR3 covers 15 residues. Here the CDR3 reads CASSHDRGSNQPQHF. The CDR3 DNA sequence: TGCGCCAGCAGCCACGACAGGGGTAGCAATCAGCCCCAGCATTTT.

This clonotype came up many times. V is TRBV27 and J is TRBJ2-3, with D perhaps given as TRBD1 or TRBD2 (5 bases each). CDR3 length: 14 amino acids. CDR1 is MNHEY and CDR2 is SMNVEV in the germline V gene (reference sequence). The V gene lost 4 bases and the J gene lost 4 bases, with 12 bases spanning the gap. The CDR3 spells CASSSGPKPDTQYF. The CDR3 DNA is TGTGCCAGCAGTTCGGGACCGAAACCAGATACGCAGTATTTT.

The chain combines TRBV7-2 with TRBJ2-5; 7 nucleotides align to TRBD2. Germline V gene sequence: CDR1 SGHTA, CDR2 FQGNSA. The CDR3 is made up of 13 amino acids. The ends lost 11 bases at V and 5 bases at J; junction bases unmatched: 11. The CDR3 region is CALGRGAGETQYF. Written as DNA, the CDR3 is TGTGCCTTAGGGAGGGGCGCGGGGGAGACCCAGTACTTC.

This clonotype turned up a few times. V gene TRBV11-3 combines with J gene TRBJ2-2; 8 bases line up with TRBD1. The V segment lost 3 bases and the J segment 2 bases; nucleotides outside the gene matches: 2. The germline V gene encodes CDR1 SGHNT and CDR2 YENEEA. The CDR3 length is 15 residues. The CDR3 sequence is CASSFGQGNTGELFF. Here the CDR3 DNA reads TGTGCCAGCAGCTTTGGACAGGGCAACACCGGGGAGCTGTTTTTT.

This clonotype was counted many times. The chain recombines TRBV24-1 with TRBJ2-5, with D hard to call. CDR1 KGHDR and CDR2 SFDVKD come from the germline V gene. V lost 4 bases, J lost 4 bases, and 6 bases lay in between. This CDR3 has 12 amino acids. CDR3 bases: TGTGCCACCAGTGACCCTACAGAGACCCAGTACTTC. Its translation is CATSDPTETQYF.

Ten or more counts support this clonotype. The rearrangement uses TRBV7-9 and TRBJ1-1; no reliable D call. The CDR3 runs 14 residues. Germline CDR1 SEHNR, CDR2 FQNEAQ (reference sequence). Trimming cost V 1 base and J 1 base, with 7 bases left between them. CDR3 nucleotides: TGTGCCAGCAGCTTAGGGAACCAGAACACTGAAGCTTTCTTT. It is translated as CASSLGNQNTEAFF.

This clonotype showed up just a few times. The chain has TRBV7-9 and TRBJ1-3; D remains ambiguous. The CDR3 spans 15 residues. The V and J ends lost 5 bases and 1 base respectively, with 12 bases between them. Germline lookup yields CDR1 SEHNR and CDR2 FQNEAQ (reference sequence). CDR3 DNA sequence: TGTGCCAGCAGCCCAAGACCGTTATCTGGAAACACCATATATTTT. Protein product: CASSPRPLSGNTIYF.

This clonotype was recorded at least ten times. V gene TRBV20-1 combines with J gene TRBJ1-1; the match to TRBD1 covers 8 bases. From germline, CDR1 is DFQATT and CDR2 SNEGSKA (reference sequence). The CDR3 sequence is 15 residues long. Trimming at V came to 6 bases and at J to 3 bases, leaving 12 bases not matched to a gene. This CDR3 is CSATGGVPLDTEAFF. For the CDR3, the DNA is TGCAGTGCCACAGGGGGGGTTCCCCTGGACACTGAAGCTTTCTTT.

A remark on this clonotype: A much more abundant neighbour one base away suggests this may be a read error. V is TRBV12-3 or TRBV12-4 and J is TRBJ1-1, with D possibly TRBD1 on 6 matching bases. This CDR3 is built from 15 residues. The CDR3 loop reads CASSSGQTLNPEAFF. The CDR3 nucleotides read TGTGCCAGCAGTTCTGGACAGACACTGAACCCTGAAGCTTTCTTT.

This clonotype was detected ten times or more. This sequence joins TRBV29-1 and TRBJ1-1; D uncertain. The CDR3 extends over 12 amino acids. Germline V gene data show CDR1 as SQVTM and CDR2 as ANQGSEA. The V and J ends lost 0 bases and 6 bases respectively, with 8 bases between them. The CDR3 protein is CSVEDLGPEAFF. CDR3 in DNA: TGCAGCGTTGAAGATCTAGGACCTGAAGCTTTCTTT.